A single T cell receptor beta chain is shown here with its context. The data belong to a study of T cells of healthy individuals. Germline V lookup: CDR1 MDHEN, CDR2 SYDVKM. This CDR3 spans 12 amino acids. The germline V and J ends were trimmed by 10 bases and 2 bases, with 8 bases remaining between them. TCRdb reanalysed the 5' RACE reads using MiXCR and keeps one entry per CDR3 protein. The repertoire consists of 50,000 to 55,000 distinct CDR3 sequences, with roughly 15% occurring once and the leading ten covering roughly 15%. This chain uses TRBV28 with TRBJ2-2; D uncertain. This receptor was identified in a human donor in good health. The CDR3 bases are TGTGCCACTTCACGTAACACCGGGGAGCTGTTTTTT. Its translation: CATSRNTGELFF.